This T cell receptor (beta chain) was found in a study of blood T cell repertoires in COVID-19 (dated by TCRdb to about 2020). With regard to the full study: Collaborator samples came from the United States, Italy and Spain and covered acute and convalescent phases of COVID-19. The sample metadata nearly always contained a de-identified subject ID, COVID-19 status, age in years and sex. HLA class I and class II types, where available, came from metadata supplied by the sample provider rather than from assay-based typing. Samples were obtained from the ongoing ImmuneRACE study (first 160 participants) and from about 1,300 subjects provided by 6 global collaborators. Deeply sampled blood TCRbeta repertoires from subjects exposed to, actively infected with, or recovered from COVID-19 were included in the dataset. The repertoires were released in a freely available public database meant as a resource for research on the immune response to SARS-CoV-2. The material from the prospective study consisted of cDNA or gDNA derived from T cells, B-cell-depleted T cells, or PBMCs. The paper's findings and limits, for the study overall: Clinical and demographic metadata were provided uncurated, with the amount varying by source and participant.

Participants in the prospective study were aged roughly 18 to 90 years, lived in 20 to 30 United States geographic areas, and enrolled through a virtual design. Cohort assignment in the prospective study relied on participant-reported clinical history from a screening survey and a study questionnaire. For ImmuneRACE Cohort 3, a participant was defined as recovered based on two consecutive negative NP/OP PCR tests, clearance by a healthcare professional, or resolution of symptoms. Each participant in the prospective study had whole blood, serum and a nasopharyngeal or oropharyngeal swab collected by mobile phlebotomists. Prospective study participants could optionally give additional blood draws and questionnaires over an approximately two-month period. Before DNA extraction, blood samples from the prospective study were shipped at room temperature or frozen. Comments on this clone: The specificity of this receptor is unknown. Base qualities are not recorded, but no much larger clone differs from it by a single base.

The immunoSEQ Assay, a bias-controlled multiplex PCR, was used to amplify TCRbeta CDR3 regions from genomic DNA. Under the source paper's analysis protocol: Within the assay, amplification of reference gene primers was used to estimate how many nucleated cells each sample contained. To quantify the absolute abundance of each unique TCRbeta CDR3 rearrangement, sequence reads were collapsed and filtered. For each sample, productive Simpson clonality was calculated by taking the square root of Simpson's diversity index across productive rearrangements. Not all clones reach the TCRdb copy of this immuneACCESS table, which keeps in-frame sequences only. Checked studies attribute under half of the gap to unresolved V genes and leave the rest unexplained. V, J and clone size were drawn from that table, and D and trimming were deduced from the DNA. This sample gives fewer than 400,000 clones in total; more than 85% of them show up just once. The ten largest clonotypes hold 18% of the sample.

Ends trimmed: V by 4 bases, J by 6 bases; bases unmatched to a gene: 12. From cysteine to phenylalanine, the CDR3 is 16 amino acids long. Only the CDR3 region is kept as DNA, spanning 48 bases read in frame from base 1. In the germline V gene (reference sequence), CDR1 corresponds to MNHEY and CDR2 to SMNVEV. The chain links TRBV27 with TRBJ2-3; TRBD1 matches 8 bases in the middle. The sample taken for sequencing was PBMCs or T cells enriched from blood (not recorded which). The TCR was taken from a woman aged 25 to 45 who had recovered from COVID-19. The base sequence is TGTGCCAGCAGTTCGTCCCTGACAGGGGAGTACGATACGCAGTATTTT. It is translated as CASSSSLTGEYDTQYF.